This T cell receptor (beta chain) was recovered during a study of blood T cell repertoires in COVID-19. Method: immunoSEQ multiplex PCR; TCRdb's copy keeps in-frame clones and lacks some. Among 95,000 to 110,000 clones, about 79% were seen once, and the ten largest hold approximately 3.6%. Trimming pared 0 bases from V and 3 bases from J, leaving 13 bases between. Germline-derived CDR1 and CDR2 are SGHRS and YFSETQ. This CDR3 is 16 amino acids long. The gene calls are TRBV5-1 and TRBJ2-1; D gene uncertain. The clonotype was recovered from a woman aged 80 or older with active or convalescent COVID-19. Sequencing used peripheral blood. The CDR3 protein is CASSLDTRSGYNEQFF. CDR3 in DNA: TGCGCCAGCAGCTTGGATACTCGGTCCGGCTACAATGAGCAGTTCTTC.